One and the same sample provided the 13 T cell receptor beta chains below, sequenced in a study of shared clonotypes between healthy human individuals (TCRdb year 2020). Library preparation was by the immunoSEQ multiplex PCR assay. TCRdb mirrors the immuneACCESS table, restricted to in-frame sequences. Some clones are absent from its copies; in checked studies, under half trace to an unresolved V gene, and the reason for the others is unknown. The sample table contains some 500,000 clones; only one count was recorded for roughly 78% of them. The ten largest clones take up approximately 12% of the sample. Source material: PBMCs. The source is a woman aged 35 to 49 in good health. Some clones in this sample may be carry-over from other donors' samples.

The DNA for the CDR3 is TGTGCCAGCAGCCACCCTAGCGGGAGTTCAGATACGCAGTATTTT. It encodes CASSHPSGSSDTQYF. This rearrangement joins TRBV7-9 to TRBJ2-3; 10 bases fit TRBD2. The CDR3 covers 15 residues. Per germline, CDR1 SEHNR and CDR2 FQNEAQ (reference sequence). The J segment lost 4 bases and the V segment lost 5 bases, leaving 6 bases of the junction unmatched.

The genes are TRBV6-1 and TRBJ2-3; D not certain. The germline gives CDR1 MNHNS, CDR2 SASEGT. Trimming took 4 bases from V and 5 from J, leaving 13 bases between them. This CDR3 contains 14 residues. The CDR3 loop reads CASSVGFGGDTQYF. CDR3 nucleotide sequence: TGTGCCAGCAGTGTTGGGTTCGGCGGAGATACGCAGTATTTT.

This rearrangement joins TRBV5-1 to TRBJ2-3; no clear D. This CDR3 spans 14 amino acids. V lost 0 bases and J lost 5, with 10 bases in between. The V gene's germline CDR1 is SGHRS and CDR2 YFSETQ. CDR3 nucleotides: TGCGCCAGCAGCTTGGACAGCCTGGGAGATACGCAGTATTTT. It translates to CASSLDSLGDTQYF.

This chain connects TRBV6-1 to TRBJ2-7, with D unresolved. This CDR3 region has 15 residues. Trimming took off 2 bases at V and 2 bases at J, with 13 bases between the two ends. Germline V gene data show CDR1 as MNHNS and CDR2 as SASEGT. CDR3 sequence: CASSEPSAYTYEQYF. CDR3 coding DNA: TGTGCCAGCAGTGAACCGTCAGCATACACCTACGAGCAGTACTTC.

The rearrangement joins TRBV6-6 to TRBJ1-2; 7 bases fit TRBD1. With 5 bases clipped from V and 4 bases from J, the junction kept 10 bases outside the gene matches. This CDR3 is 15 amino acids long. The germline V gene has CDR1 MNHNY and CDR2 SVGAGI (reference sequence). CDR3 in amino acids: CASSPSGTEIYGYTF. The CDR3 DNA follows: TGTGCCAGCAGTCCCTCCGGGACAGAGATCTATGGCTACACCTTC.

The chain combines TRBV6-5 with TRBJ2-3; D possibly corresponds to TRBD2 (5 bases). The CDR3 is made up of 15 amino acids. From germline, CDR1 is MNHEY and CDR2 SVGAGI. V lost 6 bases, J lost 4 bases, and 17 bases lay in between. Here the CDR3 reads CASSLLAGRSDTQYF. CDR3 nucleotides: TGTGCCAGCAGCCTTCTTGCGGGCCGTTCAGATACGCAGTATTTT.

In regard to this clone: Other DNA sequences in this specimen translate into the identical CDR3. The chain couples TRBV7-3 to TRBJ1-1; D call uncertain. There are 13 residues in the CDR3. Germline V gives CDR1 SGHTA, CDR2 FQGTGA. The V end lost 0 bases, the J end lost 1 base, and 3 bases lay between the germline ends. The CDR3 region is CASSLTGNTEAFF. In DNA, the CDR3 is TGTGCCAGCAGCTTAACAGGGAACACTGAAGCTTTCTTT.

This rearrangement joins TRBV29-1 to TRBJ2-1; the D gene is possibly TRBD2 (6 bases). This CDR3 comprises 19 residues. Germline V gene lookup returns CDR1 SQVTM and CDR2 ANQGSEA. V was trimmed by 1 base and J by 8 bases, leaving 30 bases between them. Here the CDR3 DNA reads TGCAGCGTTGAAGTCCTAACACTGGTGGGCGGGAAAACAAGGGATGAGCAGTTCTTC. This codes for CSVEVLTLVGGKTRDEQFF.

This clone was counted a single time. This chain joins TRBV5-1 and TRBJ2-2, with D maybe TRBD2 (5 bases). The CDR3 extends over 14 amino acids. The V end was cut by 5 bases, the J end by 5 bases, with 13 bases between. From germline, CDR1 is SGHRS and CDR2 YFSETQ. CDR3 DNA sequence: TGCGCCAGCAGGCGCGGGTCGGGGACCGGGGAGCTGTTTTTT. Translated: CASRRGSGTGELFF.

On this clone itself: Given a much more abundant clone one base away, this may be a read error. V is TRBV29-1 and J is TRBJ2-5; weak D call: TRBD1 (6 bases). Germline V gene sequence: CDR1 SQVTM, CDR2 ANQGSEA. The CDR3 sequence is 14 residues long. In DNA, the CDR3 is TGCAGCGCTGAAGAAGGGACAATCCAAGAGACCCAGTACTTC. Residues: CSAEEGTIQETQYF.

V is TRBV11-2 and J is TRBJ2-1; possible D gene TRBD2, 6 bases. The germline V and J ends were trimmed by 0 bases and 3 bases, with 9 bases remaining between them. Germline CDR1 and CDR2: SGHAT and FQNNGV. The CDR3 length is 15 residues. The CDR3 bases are TGTGCCAGCAGCTTAGATACGGGGGTCTACAATGAGCAGTTCTTC. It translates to CASSLDTGVYNEQFF. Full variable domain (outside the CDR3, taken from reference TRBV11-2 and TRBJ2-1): EAGVAQSPRYKIIEKRQSVAFWCNPISGHATLYWYQQILGQGPKLLIQFQNNGVVDDSQLPKDRFSAERLKGVDSTLKIQPAKLEDSAVYLCASSLDTGVYNEQFFGPGTRLTVL.

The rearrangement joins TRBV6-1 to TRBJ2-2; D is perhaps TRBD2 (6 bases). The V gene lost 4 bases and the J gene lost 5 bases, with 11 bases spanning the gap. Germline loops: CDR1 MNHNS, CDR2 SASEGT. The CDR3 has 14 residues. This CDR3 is CASSAGVRTGELFF. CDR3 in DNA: TGTGCCAGCAGTGCGGGAGTACGAACCGGGGAGCTGTTTTTT.

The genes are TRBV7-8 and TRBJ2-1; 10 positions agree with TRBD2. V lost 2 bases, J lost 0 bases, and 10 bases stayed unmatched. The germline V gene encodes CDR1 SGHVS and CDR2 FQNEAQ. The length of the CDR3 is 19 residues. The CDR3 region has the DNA TGTGCCAGCAGCTTAAAACCCCCAGCGGGGGGGAGCTCCTACAATGAGCAGTTCTTC. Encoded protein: CASSLKPPAGGSSYNEQFF.